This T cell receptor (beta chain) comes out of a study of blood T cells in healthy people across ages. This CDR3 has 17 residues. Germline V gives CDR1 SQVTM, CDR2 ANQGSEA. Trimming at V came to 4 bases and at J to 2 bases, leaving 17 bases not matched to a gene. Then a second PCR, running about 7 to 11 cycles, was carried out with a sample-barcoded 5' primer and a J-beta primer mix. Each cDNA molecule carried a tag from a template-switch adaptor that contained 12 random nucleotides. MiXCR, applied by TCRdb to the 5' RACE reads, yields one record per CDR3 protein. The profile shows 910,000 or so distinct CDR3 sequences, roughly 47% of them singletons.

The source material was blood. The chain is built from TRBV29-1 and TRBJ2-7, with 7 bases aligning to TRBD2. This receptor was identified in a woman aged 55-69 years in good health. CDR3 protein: CSVGGGLAEPPPYEQYF. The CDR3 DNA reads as TGCAGCGTTGGCGGAGGGCTAGCGGAGCCTCCCCCCTACGAGCAGTACTTC.